This TCR beta chain was obtained from a study of blood T cell repertoires in COVID-19. Background on the study: Sources were T cells, B-cell-depleted T cells, or PBMCs; the material itself was cDNA or gDNA.

As regards this clone: Different DNA sequences within this sample yield the same CDR3.

Trimming took off 2 bases at V and 2 bases at J, with 7 bases between the two ends. This CDR3 is 13 amino acids long. The germline V gene encodes CDR1 SGDLS and CDR2 YYNGEE. Original handling: Cell counts per sample came from amplifying reference gene primers. The table came from immunoSEQ multiplex PCR; TCRdb's copy has only in-frame clones and leaves some out. V, J and clone size derive from that table, while D and trimming were established from the DNA sequence. There are approximately 260,000 clones in the sample; around four fifths occur only once, and 12% lies in the top ten. What was sequenced was peripheral blood. V is TRBV9 and J is TRBJ1-1, with no clear D. The sequence was collected from a woman aged 55-69 years with active or convalescent COVID-19. CDR3 region: CASSVAGNTEAFF. The CDR3 bases are TGTGCCAGCAGCGTCGCGGGAAACACTGAAGCTTTCTTT. Full variable domain (missing parts from reference TRBV9 and TRBJ1-1): DSGVTQTPKHLITATGQRVTLRCSPRSGDLSVYWYQQSLDQGLQFLIQYYNGEERAKGNILERFSAQQFPDLHSELNLSSLELGDSALYFCASSVAGNTEAFFGQGTRLTVV.